What follows are 29 T cell receptor beta chains derived from one specimen sequenced in a study of identical twins. TCRdb itself ran the 5' RACE reads through MiXCR, one entry per CDR3 protein. The profile shows around 960,000 distinct CDR3 sequences, more than 9% of them singletons. These same data were also listed under a study on yellow fever vaccine responses in identical twins.

The sample was PBMCs. The source is a woman aged 18-29 years in good health.

This clonotype occurred a few times. This chain's CDR3 is CASSWISGNEQFF. DNA of the CDR3: TGTGCCAGCAGCTGGATTAGCGGTAATGAGCAGTTCTTC. This chain connects TRBV7-9 to TRBJ2-1, with D maybe TRBD2 (6 bases). V lost 4 bases to trimming and J lost 7 bases, with 11 bases between them. Germline CDR1 SEHNR, CDR2 FQNEAQ (reference sequence). This CDR3 comprises 13 residues.

The gene calls are TRBV6-4 and TRBJ2-2; 10 nucleotides agree with TRBD1. The V gene's germline CDR1 is MRHNA and CDR2 SNTAGT. This CDR3 has 21 residues. J gave up 2 bases and V 7 bases, and 22 bases lay outside the gene matches. The DNA of the CDR3 is TGTGCCAGCACCTCAACAGGGTACCGGGACAGGGGAAGGGACAACACCGGGGAGCTGTTTTTT. It specifies CASTSTGYRDRGRDNTGELFF.

This clonotype was found a few times. This rearrangement joins TRBV20-1 to TRBJ2-2; TRBD1 agrees at 8 bases. Trimming removed 1 base from V and 5 bases from J; junction bases left unmatched: 3. CDR1 is DFQATT, CDR2 SNEGSKA, per germline (reference sequence). The CDR3 contains 14 residues. CDR3 sequence reads: CSARARGQTGELFF. For the CDR3, the DNA is TGCAGTGCTAGAGCCAGGGGGCAGACCGGGGAGCTGTTTTTT.

The rearrangement joins TRBV10-1 to TRBJ2-1; D gene unclear. The CDR3 spans 14 residues. In germline, CDR1 is WNHNN, CDR2 SYGVQD (reference sequence). The V end lost 2 bases, the J end lost 6 bases, and 11 bases lay between the germline ends. CDR3 sequence: CASSEAHASNEQFF. The CDR3 bases are TGCGCCAGCAGTGAGGCCCATGCGAGCAATGAGCAGTTCTTC.

This clonotype appeared many times. The rearrangement links TRBV12-3 or TRBV12-4 to TRBJ2-5, with D possibly TRBD2 on 5 matching bases. V was clipped by 5 bases and J by 2 bases, with 18 bases between them. The CDR3 extends over 16 amino acids. The CDR3 sequence is CASSPVRGSDQETQYF. In DNA, the CDR3 is TGTGCCAGCAGTCCGGTACGGGGTTCGGATCAAGAGACCCAGTACTTC.

J is TRBJ1-3 and V is TRBV7-6; no clear D. The CDR3 extends over 17 amino acids. The V end was cut by 5 bases, the J end by 2 bases, with 19 bases between. CDR1 and CDR2 (germline): SGHVS, FNYEAQ. The CDR3 here is CASSLGGKGRAGNTIYF. The DNA of the CDR3 is TGTGCCAGCAGCCTAGGAGGCAAAGGGCGAGCTGGAAACACCATATATTTT.

This clonotype was detected a few times. The CDR3 region is CASSDKGADTQYF. CDR3 DNA sequence: TGCGCCAGCAGTGACAAGGGTGCAGATACGCAGTATTTT. The V gene is TRBV10-1, the J gene TRBJ2-3; D ambiguous. Trimming pared 3 bases from V and 4 bases from J, leaving 8 bases between. The CDR3 totals 13 residues. Germline V gives CDR1 WNHNN, CDR2 SYGVQD (reference sequence).

The sample holds a few counts of this clonotype. V usage is TRBV2 and J usage is TRBJ2-5, with D perhaps being TRBD1 or TRBD2 (5 bases each). Germline-derived CDR1 and CDR2 are SNHLY and FYNNEI. The CDR3 length is 14 residues. The V and J ends lost 3 bases and 7 bases respectively, with 15 bases between them. In DNA, the CDR3 is TGTGCCAGCAGTGATCGGGGCCCTGGGAGGACCCAGTACTTC. Translating it yields CASSDRGPGRTQYF.

CDR3 amino acids: CASRGQGFMSGYTF. For the CDR3, the DNA is TGTGCCAGCAGAGGACAGGGATTCATGTCTGGCTACACCTTC. V gene TRBV12-3 or TRBV12-4 combines with J gene TRBJ1-2, with TRBD1 identical over 8 bases. The CDR3 totals 14 residues. Trimming at V came to 6 bases and at J to 7 bases, leaving 10 bases not matched to a gene.

This clonotype was seen a few times. The chain couples TRBV20-1 to TRBJ2-1; 7 bases line up with TRBD2. The CDR3 contains 12 residues. With V trimmed by 5 bases and J by 13 bases, 11 bases remained unmatched. The germline gives CDR1 DFQATT, CDR2 SNEGSKA (reference sequence). CDR3 sequence (DNA): TGCAGTGCTGGGAGGGCGAGTCTTCTACAGTTCTTC. This codes for CSAGRASLLQFF.

This clonotype was counted ten times or more. The CDR3 loop is CASSLGASGIGGELFF. The CDR3 bases are TGTGCCAGCAGTTTAGGTGCTAGCGGGATTGGCGGGGAGCTGTTTTTT. The V gene is TRBV12-3 or TRBV12-4, the J gene TRBJ2-2; 9 bases align to TRBD2. Germline trimming cut 1 base from V and 7 bases from J; bases unmatched to any gene: 7. The CDR3 runs 16 residues.

This clonotype was seen only a few times. The chain uses TRBV12-3 or TRBV12-4 and TRBJ1-4; TRBD1 might be the D (6 bases). Trimming pared 5 bases from V and 5 bases from J, leaving 12 bases between. This CDR3 is built from 14 residues. CDR3 in DNA: TGTGCCAGCAGTACAGGGAGCCTAAATGAAAAACTGTTTTTT. Translated, it gives CASSTGSLNEKLFF.

This clonotype appeared a few times. This chain links TRBV15 with TRBJ2-1; D remains ambiguous. Germline V CDR1 and CDR2: LNHNV, YYDKDF (reference sequence). The ends were cut back, 0 bases at V and 3 bases at J, with 12 bases in the middle. The CDR3 length is 16 residues. The CDR3 DNA is TGTGCCACCAGCAGAGATCTCCAGCTCTACTACAATGAGCAGTTCTTC. It yields the protein CATSRDLQLYYNEQFF.

This clonotype was counted ten times or more. The chain uses TRBV6-1 and TRBJ1-5; TRBD1 matches 7 bases. From germline, CDR1 is MNHNS and CDR2 SASEGT. V was clipped by 8 bases and J by 2 bases; unmatched bases: 3. The CDR3 is 13 amino acids. The CDR3: CASQGGGNQPQHF. CDR3 DNA: TGTGCCAGCCAGGGGGGGGGCAATCAGCCCCAGCATTTT.

The chain couples TRBV20-1 to TRBJ2-7; D may be TRBD1 (5 bases). The CDR3 contains 14 residues. The ends were cut back, 0 bases at V and 2 bases at J, with 11 bases in the middle. CDR1 and CDR2 from the germline V gene are DFQATT and SNEGSKA (reference sequence). CDR3 protein: CSARDRAGAYEQYF. The CDR3 DNA follows: TGCAGTGCTAGAGACAGGGCCGGAGCCTACGAGCAGTACTTC.

In this sample, this clonotype turned up many times. The J gene is TRBJ1-3, the V gene TRBV4-1, with 7 bases matching TRBD1. Per germline, CDR1 MGHRA and CDR2 YSYEKL. V shed 3 bases and J 2 bases; nucleotides not matched to a gene: 4. This CDR3 is built from 15 residues. The CDR3 reads CASSQAGTAGNTIYF. CDR3 DNA sequence: TGCGCCAGCAGCCAGGCCGGGACAGCTGGAAACACCATATATTTT.

This clonotype was observed a handful of times. The genes are TRBV7-2 and TRBJ1-5; weak D call: TRBD1 (6 bases). V gave up 2 bases and J gave up 5 bases, with 16 bases separating them. This CDR3 comprises 16 residues. Germline lookup yields CDR1 SGHTA and CDR2 FQGNSA. This chain's CDR3 is CASSLRPGAIDQPQHF. Here the CDR3 DNA reads TGTGCCAGCAGCTTACGTCCAGGGGCTATTGATCAGCCCCAGCATTTT. Full variable domain (outside the CDR3, taken from reference TRBV7-2 and TRBJ1-5): GAGVSQSPSNKVTEKGKDVELRCDPISGHTALYWYRQSLGQGLEFLIYFQGNSAPDKSGLPSDRFSAERTGGSVSTLTIQRTQQEDSAVYLCASSLRPGAIDQPQHFGDGTRLSIL.

This clonotype was observed a few times. The chain uses TRBV20-1 and TRBJ1-1; D is uncertain. CDR1 DFQATT and CDR2 SNEGSKA come from the germline V gene (reference sequence). V was cut by 3 bases and J by 0 bases, with 11 bases left in between. The CDR3 loop spans 14 amino acids. In nucleotides, the CDR3 is TGCAGTGCTAGTCCCGGAACTATGAACACTGAAGCTTTCTTT. Residues: CSASPGTMNTEAFF.

This chain connects TRBV11-2 to TRBJ2-1; D perhaps matches TRBD1 (5 bases). CDR1 is SGHAT, CDR2 FQNNGV, per germline. CDR3 length: 12 residues. Trimming removed 7 bases from V and 5 bases from J, with 9 bases in between. This chain's CDR3 is CASNKDNNEQFF. The CDR3 DNA is TGTGCCAGCAACAAGGACAACAATGAGCAGTTCTTC.

This clonotype was seen more than once but under ten times. The chain has TRBV29-1 and TRBJ2-3; maybe TRBD1 (5 bases). Germline loops: CDR1 SQVTM, CDR2 ANQGSEA. The CDR3 consists of 15 residues. Trimming shortened V by 4 bases and J by 4 bases, and 18 bases separated the two germline ends. DNA of the CDR3: TGCAGCGTTGGGGGCAGCGTGCGTGTCGCAGATACGCAGTATTTT. It is translated as CSVGGSVRVADTQYF.

There are a few counts of this clonotype. V is TRBV27 and J is TRBJ2-3; D possibly corresponds to TRBD2 (6 bases). The CDR3 has 14 amino acids. Germline assignment: CDR1 MNHEY and CDR2 SMNVEV (reference sequence). Deletions cut 8 bases from V and 2 bases from J, with 14 bases between. The CDR3 DNA sequence: TGTGCCAGCGCTACGGGGACTCTCACAGATACGCAGTATTTT. Protein product: CASATGTLTDTQYF.

The chain employs TRBV21-1 and TRBJ1-1; the D call of TRBD1 is as the table states it, not checked on the DNA. TRBV21-1 is a pseudogene segment. The CDR3 consists of 16 residues. CDR3 residues: CASSKNRQGSIFEAFF. The CDR3 region has the DNA TGTGCCAGCAGCAAAAACCGACAGGGAAGTATTTTTGAAGCTTTCTTT.

The V and J genes are TRBV12-5 and TRBJ2-5, with D perhaps TRBD2 (5 bases). Trimming took 7 bases from V and 1 from J, leaving 13 bases between them. Per the germline V gene, CDR1 is LGHNT and CDR2 is FRNRAP. The CDR3 runs 14 residues. The CDR3 nucleotides are TGTGCTAGTGCTCCAGCGGATGGCCAAGAGACCCAGTACTTC. Residues: CASAPADGQETQYF.

The CDR3 spells CASSFSRGTGTGIGTGELFF. In nucleotides, the CDR3 is TGTGCCAGCAGTTTTAGTCGCGGAACCGGGACAGGCATTGGCACCGGGGAGCTGTTTTTT. V usage is TRBV28 and J usage is TRBJ2-2; 8 positions match TRBD1. The CDR3 runs to 20 residues. From germline, CDR1 is MDHEN and CDR2 SYDVKM. The ends lost 3 bases at V and 4 bases at J; junction bases unmatched: 19.

A few counts support this clonotype. The chain links TRBV15 to TRBJ2-1; D may be TRBD1 or TRBD2 (5 bases each). The CDR3 consists of 15 residues. V was trimmed by 5 bases and J by 4 bases, leaving 15 bases between them. Germline CDR1 is LNHNV and CDR2 is YYDKDF (reference sequence). Written as DNA, the CDR3 is TGTGCCACCAGCGGCAGTCGTGGGGGTTACAATGAGCAGTTCTTC. It yields the protein CATSGSRGGYNEQFF.

This clonotype has a handful of counts. V gene TRBV20-1 combines with J gene TRBJ2-7; D uncertain. Trimming removed 0 bases from V and 0 bases from J, with 9 bases in between. Germline V lookup: CDR1 DFQATT, CDR2 SNEGSKA (reference sequence). This CDR3 has 14 residues. The CDR3 reads CSAREGLGSYEQYF. DNA for the CDR3: TGCAGTGCTAGAGAGGGTCTAGGCTCCTACGAGCAGTACTTC.

This clonotype appeared a few times. The chain is built from TRBV12-3 or TRBV12-4 and TRBJ1-2, with no clear D. The CDR3 runs to 12 residues. V shed 2 bases and J shed 5 bases, with 6 bases lying between them. The CDR3 nucleotides are TGTGCCAGCAGTTTAAACATTTATGGCTACACCTTC. It is translated as CASSLNIYGYTF.

This clonotype appeared many times. The V gene is TRBV3-1, the J gene TRBJ2-7; D possibly matches TRBD1 or TRBD2 (5 bases each). Trimming left V 6 bases short and J 3 bases short, with 12 bases between. Germline CDR1 and CDR2: LGHDT and YNNKEL (reference sequence). CDR3 size: 13 residues. The CDR3 sequence: CASSQTGGYEQYV. Here the CDR3 DNA reads TGTGCCAGCAGTCAAACAGGAGGCTACGAGCAGTACGTC.

This clonotype was counted many times. This chain connects TRBV6-1 to TRBJ2-1; 14 bases map to TRBD2. CDR1 MNHNS and CDR2 SASEGT come from the germline V gene. Trimming cost V 5 bases and J 6 bases; bases outside gene matches: 3. This CDR3 is 15 amino acids long. CDR3 nucleotide sequence: TGTGCCAGCAGTACCGGGACTAGCGGGGGCAATGAGCAGTTCTTC. This codes for CASSTGTSGGNEQFF.